This T cell receptor beta chain was sequenced in a study of OX40 agonist ivuxolimab in advanced cancers. Study overall: Eligibility rules accepted prior anti-PD-1, anti-PD-L1 or anti-CTLA-4 therapy, and around 40% had some.

The data were produced by immunoSEQ multiplex PCR, yet TCRdb's version contains in-frame clones alone and is incomplete. The data contain tens of thousands of clones, roughly 80% of them singletons. V was clipped by 7 bases and J by 3 bases; unmatched bases: 4. The CDR3 has 14 amino acids. Germline CDR1 MNHEY, CDR2 SMNVEV (reference sequence). The clonotype comes from an adult with an advanced solid tumor such as melanoma, head and neck, liver or kidney cancer. The J gene is TRBJ2-1, the V gene TRBV27, with 9 bases aligning to TRBD1. The sample in question was CD4+ or CD8+ T cells sorted from blood, obtained in a trial of the OX40 agonist ivuxolimab. The DNA of the CDR3 is TGTGCCAGCAAAATGGGACAGGGCTACAATGAGCAGTTCTTC. This translates into CASKMGQGYNEQFF.